A selection of T cell receptor beta chains follows, all from one sample in a study of regulatory T cells in long-lasting Graves disease. TCRdb independently ran MiXCR on the multiplex PCR reads; one entry per CDR3 protein. The sample carries about 540,000 distinct CDR3 sequences, roughly 13% recorded once. The same data also contributed to another study, on T cells in Graves' hyperthyroidism and ophthalmopathy.

The sequencing here drew on peripheral blood mononuclear cells (PBMCs), taken at new diagnosis, from a patient treated with antithyroid drugs. These receptors were collected from a man aged 25-40 years with Graves disease. The CDR3 runs from the conserved cysteine through the conserved F or W. Each record gives: J gene, clone size, V gene, D gene, CDR3 protein, CDR3 DNA. A D gene is named only where the DNA matches it firmly. Expanded clones get a size class; other rows say once, few or many, or leave the size out.

j_gene: TRBJ2-7; abundance: NA; v_gene: TRBV20-1; d_gene: TRBD1; CDR3aa: CSPGTGSYEQYF; CDR3nt: TGCAGTCCTGGGACAGGCTCCTACGAGCAGTACTTC
j_gene: TRBJ1-2; abundance: many; v_gene: TRBV27; d_gene: TRBD1; CDR3aa: CASSAAGTGGPWGYTF; CDR3nt: TGTGCCAGCAGTGCGGCCGGGACAGGGGGCCCCTGGGGCTACACCTTC
j_gene: TRBJ1-1; abundance: many; v_gene: TRBV28; d_gene: NA; CDR3aa: CASRSPWATEAFF; CDR3nt: TGTGCCAGCAGATCTCCTTGGGCCACTGAAGCTTTCTTT
j_gene: TRBJ2-5; abundance: many; v_gene: TRBV7-8; d_gene: NA; CDR3aa: CASSFGVRETQYF; CDR3nt: TGTGCCAGCAGCTTTGGGGTACGAGAGACCCAGTACTTC
j_gene: TRBJ1-1; abundance: NA; v_gene: TRBV19; d_gene: NA; CDR3aa: CASRYWGRGPKLNTEAFF; CDR3nt: TGTGCCAGTAGGTACTGGGGGCGCGGCCCGAAGTTGAACACTGAAGCTTTCTTT
j_gene: TRBJ2-3; abundance: NA; v_gene: TRBV10-3; d_gene: TRBD2; CDR3aa: CAVHSGRAGDTQYF; CDR3nt: TGTGCCGTCCATAGCGGGAGGGCCGGAGATACGCAGTATTTT
j_gene: TRBJ1-6; abundance: few; v_gene: TRBV19; d_gene: NA; CDR3aa: CASKRDFSSSYNSPLHF; CDR3nt: TGTGCCAGTAAGAGGGACTTCTCGAGCTCCTATAATTCACCCCTCCACTTT
j_gene: TRBJ1-2; abundance: few; v_gene: TRBV3-1; d_gene: NA; CDR3aa: CASSQEWRNNYGYTF; CDR3nt: TGTGCCAGCAGCCAAGAATGGAGAAACAACTATGGCTACACCTTC
j_gene: TRBJ1-5; abundance: NA; v_gene: TRBV12-3/TRBV12-4; d_gene: TRBD1; CDR3aa: CASREDRSWGNQPQHF; CDR3nt: TGTGCCAGCAGGGAGGACAGGTCTTGGGGCAATCAGCCCCAGCATTTT
j_gene: TRBJ2-7; abundance: few; v_gene: TRBV24-1; d_gene: NA; CDR3aa: CATSEAGSSYEQYF; CDR3nt: TGTGCCACCAGTGAAGCAGGATCCTCCTACGAGCAGTACTTC
j_gene: TRBJ2-1; abundance: many; v_gene: TRBV18; d_gene: NA; CDR3aa: CASSPGLNPSYNEQFF; CDR3nt: TGTGCCAGCTCGCCGGGGTTGAACCCCTCCTACAATGAGCAGTTCTTC
j_gene: TRBJ1-2; abundance: many; v_gene: TRBV20-1; d_gene: NA; CDR3aa: CSADTTGPNYGYTF; CDR3nt: TGCAGTGCGGATACGACAGGCCCTAACTATGGCTACACCTTC
j_gene: TRBJ2-3; abundance: few; v_gene: TRBV7-3; d_gene: NA; CDR3aa: CASSRGALDTQYF; CDR3nt: TGTGCCAGCAGTAGAGGGGCTTTAGATACGCAGTATTTT
j_gene: TRBJ2-7; abundance: NA; v_gene: TRBV7-9; d_gene: TRBD1; CDR3aa: CASSPWTGEGEQYF; CDR3nt: TGTGCCAGCAGCCCATGGACAGGGGAGGGGGAGCAGTACTTC
j_gene: TRBJ2-1; abundance: NA; v_gene: TRBV18; d_gene: TRBD2; CDR3aa: CASSPTSGRPHHNEQFF; CDR3nt: TGTGCCAGCTCACCAACTAGCGGGAGACCACACCACAATGAGCAGTTCTTC
j_gene: TRBJ1-1; abundance: many; v_gene: TRBV27; d_gene: NA; CDR3aa: CASSKQPHMNTEAFF; CDR3nt: TGTGCCAGCAGTAAGCAGCCACATATGAACACTGAAGCTTTCTTT
j_gene: TRBJ2-6; abundance: NA; v_gene: TRBV5-1; d_gene: TRBD1; CDR3aa: CASSARQGLGANVLTF; CDR3nt: TGCGCCAGCAGCGCCAGACAGGGTCTGGGGGCCAACGTCCTGACTTTC